The clone carrying this T cell receptor beta chain came up a few times. Its target is not known. Regions amplified from RNA transcripts were the TCR beta CDR3 regions. Researchers ran a first-round RT-PCR on the TCR CDR3 using the HTBI primer set. TCRdb itself ran the multiplex PCR reads through MiXCR, one entry per CDR3 protein. The table includes some 740,000 distinct CDR3 sequences, around 15% detected once. Germline V gene sequence: CDR1 SGHDT, CDR2 YYEEEE. CDR3 length: 11 amino acids. V lost 4 bases to trimming and J lost 11 bases; unmatched junction nucleotides: 4. The source of the sample is a study of T cells in Graves' hyperthyroidism and ophthalmopathy. General study findings and limits: Most clonotypes expanded in thyroid above 0.001 were likewise present in blood. Ophthalmopathy, which appeared later, was predicted by the model a median 6.5 months before onset.

The sequencing input was blood. The genes are TRBV5-6 and TRBJ2-5, with 8 bases matching TRBD1. This TCR was sampled from a woman between 18 and 30 years old with Graves' hyperthyroidism. CDR3 nucleotides: TGTGCCAGCAGCCAAGGACAGGGACAGTACTTC. This sequence encodes CASSQGQGQYF.